The 4 T cell receptor beta chains below were found in one sample sequenced in a study of T cells in localized non-small cell lung cancer. Assay used: immunoSEQ multiplex PCR; TCRdb lists only in-frame clones, some missing. Here the sample spans almost 65,000 clones, roughly 88% being singletons. Specimen: peripheral blood, collected before any cancer treatment. The receptors stem from a woman aged 35 to 70 with stage I lung adenocarcinoma.

V is TRBV6-6 and J is TRBJ1-2; TRBD1 agrees at 8 bases. Looked up from germline, CDR1 is MNHNY and CDR2 is SVGAGI (reference sequence). CDR3 length equals 13 residues. Trimming removed 6 bases from V and 4 bases from J; junction bases left unmatched: 4. CDR3 bases: TGTGCCAGCAGGGGGACAGGAGCCTATGGCTACACCTTC. It is translated as CASRGTGAYGYTF.

This sequence joins TRBV6-6 and TRBJ2-7; D is unresolved. The V and J ends lost 3 bases and 1 base respectively, with 10 bases between them. Per germline, CDR1 MNHNY and CDR2 SVGAGI (reference sequence). This CDR3 is built from 14 residues. CDR3 sequence: CASSYSGQSYEQYF. DNA of the CDR3: TGTGCCAGCAGTTATTCGGGTCAATCCTACGAGCAGTACTTC.

This chain connects TRBV19 to TRBJ1-2; D perhaps matches TRBD1 (6 bases). From germline, CDR1 is LNHDA and CDR2 SQIVND (reference sequence). V lost 5 bases to trimming and J lost 8 bases, with 15 bases between them. The CDR3 is 13 residues long. The DNA for the CDR3 is TGTGCCAGTAGTCCTTCAGGGGCGGTCGGCTACACCTTC. The encoded protein is CASSPSGAVGYTF.

This clone appeared a single time. The V and J genes are TRBV6-5 and TRBJ1-1; weak D call: TRBD1 (5 bases). The V end lost 4 bases, the J end lost 0 bases, and 12 bases lay between the germline ends. The CDR3 is made up of 15 amino acids. In germline, CDR1 is MNHEY, CDR2 SVGAGI. The CDR3: CASSWTRDLNTEAFF. In nucleotides, the CDR3 is TGTGCCAGCAGTTGGACACGGGATTTGAACACTGAAGCTTTCTTT.